Each of the 22 T cell receptor beta chains below was sequenced from the same sample in a study of CD8+ T cells in alopecia areata. The sequencing template was cDNA reverse transcribed from extracted RNA. Libraries were prepared by immunoSEQ multiplex PCR; TCRdb keeps only in-frame clonotypes and omits some of them. The data show about 210,000 clones, roughly 44% seen once. Treatment reported: oral pan-JAK inhibitor, 5-10 mg twice daily. The sample consisted of CD4+ T cells sorted from blood, taken at approximately week 37, from a patient treated with tofacitinib. Receptor source: a human donor with alopecia areata.

J is TRBJ1-4 and V is TRBV2, with D tentatively TRBD1 (5 bases). CDR1 is SNHLY and CDR2 is FYNNEI in the germline V gene. Trimming took off 4 bases at V and 8 bases at J, with 14 bases between the two ends. CDR3 length: 14 amino acids. Here the CDR3 reads CASSAFLSGEKLFF. As DNA, the CDR3 is TGTGCCAGCAGTGCCTTCCTATCAGGGGAAAAACTGTTTTTT.

DNA of the CDR3: TGTGCCAGCAGCTTCCGGGGGACAGCAAATGAAAAACTGTTTTTT. Translated, it gives CASSFRGTANEKLFF. J is TRBJ1-4 and V is TRBV7-9, with 7 positions matching TRBD1. There are 15 residues in the CDR3. In germline, CDR1 is SEHNR, CDR2 FQNEAQ (reference sequence). V was clipped by 3 bases and J by 5 bases; unmatched bases: 6.

The chain couples TRBV19 to TRBJ2-7, with D perhaps matching TRBD1 (5 bases). Looked up from germline, CDR1 is LNHDA and CDR2 is SQIVND (reference sequence). The CDR3 has 14 residues. With 3 bases removed from V and 3 bases from J, the gap between germline ends came to 12 bases. CDR3 sequence (DNA): TGTGCCAGTAGTATTCGACAGACGGACTACGAGCAGTACTTC. Translated, it gives CASSIRQTDYEQYF. The variable domain in full, with the rest retrieved from reference TRBV19 and TRBJ2-7, is DGGITQSPKYLFRKEGQNVTLSCEQNLNHDAMYWYRQDPGQGLRLIYYSQIVNDFQKGDIAEGYSVSREKKESFPLTVTSAQKNPTAFYLCASSIRQTDYEQYFGPGTRLTVT.

This sequence joins TRBV29-1 and TRBJ2-7; D is undetermined. CDR1 is SQVTM, CDR2 ANQGSEA, per germline. V was trimmed by 0 bases and J by 6 bases, leaving 12 bases between them. The CDR3 loop spans 13 amino acids. The CDR3 is CSVEDHGSGEQYF. The CDR3 DNA follows: TGCAGCGTTGAAGATCACGGTTCTGGCGAGCAGTACTTC.

The rearrangement uses TRBV30 and TRBJ2-6, with D possibly being TRBD1 (6 bases). CDR3 length: 16 residues. CDR1 is GTSNPN, CDR2 SVGIG, per germline (reference sequence). Between the trimmed V and J ends, which lost 5 bases and 0 bases, there was a span of 14 bases. This CDR3 is CAWSPGHNSGANVLTF. The CDR3 DNA reads TGTGCCTGGTCACCGGGACACAACTCTGGGGCCAACGTCCTGACTTTC.

This clone was picked up a small number of times. The CDR3 nucleotides read TGTGCCAGCAGCTTAGTTTTAGGCGGACAAGAGACCCAGTACTTC. It specifies CASSLVLGGQETQYF. This chain links TRBV7-9 with TRBJ2-5; D gene ambiguous. V dropped 1 base and J dropped 2 bases, with 11 bases sitting between them. Germline V lookup: CDR1 SEHNR, CDR2 FQNEAQ (reference sequence). The CDR3 spans 15 residues.

The chain couples TRBV6-5 to TRBJ1-5; TRBD1 aligns across 7 bases. V lost 5 bases and J lost 3; bases outside the gene matches: 4. The CDR3 totals 14 residues. Germline CDR1 and CDR2: MNHEY and SVGAGI. The chain's CDR3 is CASSDRDINQPQHF. The DNA for the CDR3 is TGTGCCAGCAGTGACAGGGACATCAATCAGCCCCAGCATTTT.

The chain combines TRBV28 with TRBJ2-7; maybe TRBD1 (6 bases). The CDR3 contains 13 residues. Per the germline V gene, CDR1 is MDHEN and CDR2 is SYDVKM. Deletions cut 7 bases from V and 6 bases from J, with 16 bases between. This CDR3 reads CASIQSDSTEQYF. Written as DNA, the CDR3 is TGTGCCAGCATTCAATCGGACAGTACCGAGCAGTACTTC.

The gene calls are TRBV15 and TRBJ1-1, with D tentatively TRBD1 (5 bases). CDR1 is LNHNV, CDR2 YYDKDF, per germline (reference sequence). Between the trimmed V and J ends, which lost 8 bases and 7 bases, there was a span of 14 bases. The CDR3 sequence is 12 residues long. In DNA form, the CDR3 reads TGTGCCACCTCCGTAGGGGCTGGTGAAGCTTTCTTT. It codes for CATSVGAGEAFF.

This rearrangement joins TRBV7-9 to TRBJ2-5, with 10 positions matching TRBD2. The CDR3 is made up of 15 amino acids. Germline values: CDR1 SEHNR, CDR2 FQNEAQ (reference sequence). Trimming at V came to 3 bases and at J to 4 bases, leaving 5 bases not matched to a gene. The CDR3 region is CASSFSGRAGETQYF. CDR3 coding DNA: TGTGCCAGCAGCTTCAGCGGGAGGGCGGGAGAGACCCAGTACTTC.

The J gene is TRBJ1-2, the V gene TRBV4-2; 7 bases map to TRBD1. The CDR3 is made up of 16 amino acids. With 4 bases clipped from V and 1 base from J, the junction kept 9 bases outside the gene matches. Per germline, CDR1 LGHNA and CDR2 YNFKEQ. The CDR3 loop reads CASSRPEDRVNYGYTF. CDR3 DNA sequence: TGTGCCAGCAGCCGGCCCGAAGACAGGGTTAACTATGGCTACACCTTC.

The genes are TRBV7-3 and TRBJ2-6, with 8 bases lining up with TRBD1. The trim removed 5 bases at V and 1 base at J, leaving 4 bases unmatched. The CDR3 runs to 16 residues. CDR1 and CDR2 (germline): SGHTA, FQGTGA. CDR3 loop: CASSRTGGSGANVLTF. CDR3 DNA: TGTGCCAGCAGCCGTACAGGGGGATCTGGGGCCAACGTCCTGACTTTC.

The J gene is TRBJ2-7, the V gene TRBV5-1; no definite D call. V was shortened by 5 bases and J by 3 bases, with 9 bases between the two germline ends. The CDR3 has 12 residues. Germline CDR1 and CDR2: SGHRS and YFSETQ. The CDR3 nucleotides read TGCGCCAGCAGATTCGACAACTACGAGCAGTACTTC. Protein product: CASRFDNYEQYF.

This sequence joins TRBV6-5 and TRBJ2-7; unclear D gene. This CDR3 has 15 residues. With 2 bases removed from V and 0 bases from J, the gap between germline ends came to 11 bases. The V gene's germline CDR1 is MNHEY and CDR2 SVGAGI. The CDR3, as DNA: TGTGCCAGCAGTTACGAAGGGTCGAGCTCCTACGAGCAGTACTTC. Protein sequence: CASSYEGSSSYEQYF.

The chain recombines TRBV29-1 with TRBJ1-1, with 10 bases aligning to TRBD1. In germline, CDR1 is SQVTM, CDR2 ANQGSEA. The ends lost 5 bases at V and 6 bases at J; junction bases unmatched: 9. This CDR3 has 14 amino acids. The DNA of the CDR3 is TGCAGCGTTCCTACGGGACAGGGGAGAGCTGAAGCTTTCTTT. As protein: CSVPTGQGRAEAFF. The whole variable domain, remainder taken from reference TRBV29-1 and TRBJ1-1, is SAVISQKPSRDICQRGTSLTIQCQVDSQVTMMFWYRQQPGQSLTLIATANQGSEATYESGFVIDKFPISRPNLTFSTLTVSNMSPEDSSIYLCSVPTGQGRAEAFFGQGTRLTVV.

This clone has only a few counts. This chain connects TRBV5-1 to TRBJ2-1; 11 bases map to TRBD1. This CDR3 contains 16 residues. Germline CDR1 is SGHRS and CDR2 is YFSETQ. Germline trimming cut 4 bases from V and 7 bases from J; bases unmatched to any gene: 10. The DNA for the CDR3 is TGCGCCAGCAGCCCGGACAGGGGGCTGGTTCGGAATGAGCAGTTCTTC. Residues: CASSPDRGLVRNEQFF. The whole variable domain, remainder taken from reference TRBV5-1 and TRBJ2-1, is KAGVTQTPRYLIKTRGQQVTLSCSPISGHRSVSWYQQTPGQGLQFLFEYFSETQRNKGNFPGRFSGRQFSNSRSEMNVSTLELGDSALYLCASSPDRGLVRNEQFFGPGTRLTVL.

The gene calls are TRBV29-1 and TRBJ1-1, with D possibly matching TRBD1 (5 bases). This CDR3 is 12 amino acids long. V was clipped by 7 bases and J by 4 bases, with 13 bases between them. CDR1 SQVTM and CDR2 ANQGSEA come from the germline V gene. CDR3: CSGQGWGTEAFF. CDR3 coding DNA: TGCAGCGGTCAGGGTTGGGGCACTGAAGCTTTCTTT.

The rearrangement joins TRBV19 to TRBJ2-7, with 7 bases matching TRBD1. Per the germline V gene, CDR1 is LNHDA and CDR2 is SQIVND (reference sequence). This CDR3 has 13 residues. The V gene end was trimmed by 6 bases and the J gene end by 4 bases; junction bases not matched to a gene: 6. The DNA for the CDR3 is TGTGCCAGTAGGGACAGGAGTAGGTACGAGCAGTACTTC. Amino acids: CASRDRSRYEQYF.

This clone was recorded a few times. The CDR3 here is CATSRDGYEQYF. CDR3 DNA: TGTGCCACCAGCAGAGATGGTTACGAGCAGTACTTC. The chain couples TRBV15 to TRBJ2-7; D unclear. Germline values: CDR1 LNHNV, CDR2 YYDKDF (reference sequence). This CDR3 has 12 amino acids. The V end lost 0 bases, the J end lost 4 bases, and 4 bases lay between the germline ends.

This clone was seen only a few times. The chain has TRBV5-1 and TRBJ2-5; a possible D gene is TRBD2 (6 bases). Trimming stripped 4 bases from V and 1 base from J, with 11 bases between. This CDR3 is 14 amino acids long. The V gene's germline CDR1 is SGHRS and CDR2 YFSETQ. Written as DNA, the CDR3 is TGCGCCAGCAGCACAGGAGGGGCCCAAGAGACCCAGTACTTC. Amino acids: CASSTGGAQETQYF.

This clone was counted only a few times. This chain joins TRBV4-2 and TRBJ1-1; D is undetermined. The CDR3 length is 15 residues. The germline gives CDR1 LGHNA, CDR2 YNFKEQ. Trimming took off 0 bases at V and 0 bases at J, with 8 bases between the two ends. The DNA for the CDR3 is TGTGCCAGCAGCCAAGAGCAGACCATGAACACTGAAGCTTTCTTT. It is translated as CASSQEQTMNTEAFF.

As concerns this clone: Other DNA sequences in the same sample also yield this CDR3. This rearrangement joins TRBV5-1 to TRBJ2-6, with D tentatively TRBD1 (6 bases). Germline V gene sequence: CDR1 SGHRS, CDR2 YFSETQ. This CDR3 is built from 16 residues. V was pared by 1 base and J by 0 bases, with 8 bases between. DNA of the CDR3: TGCGCCAGCAGCTTGACAGGGAGCTCTGGGGCCAACGTCCTGACTTTC. Its protein product is CASSLTGSSGANVLTF. Together with reference TRBV5-1 and TRBJ2-6, the CDR3 gives the full variable domain: KAGVTQTPRYLIKTRGQQVTLSCSPISGHRSVSWYQQTPGQGLQFLFEYFSETQRNKGNFPGRFSGRQFSNSRSEMNVSTLELGDSALYLCASSLTGSSGANVLTFGAGSRLTVL.